The entry that follows covers one T cell receptor (beta chain) sequence. In germline, CDR1 is MDHEN, CDR2 SYDVKM. J was trimmed by 8 bases and V by 6 bases; bases with no gene match: 10. The CDR3 loop spans 15 amino acids. The data were taken from a study of blood T cell repertoires in COVID-19. The repertoire was sequenced with immunoSEQ multiplex PCR; TCRdb's copy has only in-frame clones and lacks some. The repertoire holds just under 45,000 clones, with about 90% as singletons. The clonotype comes from a woman over 75 in a cohort sampled during active or convalescent COVID-19. The rearrangement uses TRBV28 and TRBJ1-6; 7 bases agree with TRBD1. Source material: peripheral blood. The CDR3 DNA reads as TGTGCCAGCAGCCTGACAGGGAATTATGATTCACCCCTCCACTTT. Its protein is CASSLTGNYDSPLHF.